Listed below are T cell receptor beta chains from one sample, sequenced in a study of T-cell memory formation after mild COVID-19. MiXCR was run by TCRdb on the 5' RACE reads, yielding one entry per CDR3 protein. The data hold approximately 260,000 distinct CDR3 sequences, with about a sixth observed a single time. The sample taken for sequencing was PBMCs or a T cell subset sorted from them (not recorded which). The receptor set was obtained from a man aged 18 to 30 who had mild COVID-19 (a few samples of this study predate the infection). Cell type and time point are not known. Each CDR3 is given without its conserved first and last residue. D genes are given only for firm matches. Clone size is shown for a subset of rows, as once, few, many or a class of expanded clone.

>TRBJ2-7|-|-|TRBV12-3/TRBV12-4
ASSFRQGPYEQY
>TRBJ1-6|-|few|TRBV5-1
ASSLAGDNQVPYNSPLH
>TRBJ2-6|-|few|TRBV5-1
ASWGRLAGANVLT
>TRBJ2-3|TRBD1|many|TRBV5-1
ASSTGTGGTDTQY
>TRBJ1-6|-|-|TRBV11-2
ASSFNRQNSPLH
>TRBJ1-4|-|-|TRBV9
ASSVGAWQEGEKLF
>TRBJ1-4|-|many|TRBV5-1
ASSLAGRREKLF
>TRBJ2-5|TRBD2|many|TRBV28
ASHSGGRKTQY
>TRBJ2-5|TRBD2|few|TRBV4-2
ASSPLRSSGGGDFGETQY
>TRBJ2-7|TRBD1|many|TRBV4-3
ASSQDRQGVYEQY